The TCR beta chain under discussion was sequenced for a study of blood T cell repertoires in COVID-19. Whole-study context: Acute-phase and convalescent COVID-19 samples originated in the United States, Italy and Spain. PBMCs, B-cell-depleted T cells, or T cells provided the cDNA or gDNA that made up the material.

V gave up 5 bases and J gave up 2 bases; unmatched junction bases: 2. The CDR3 covers 14 residues. Germline V gene lookup returns CDR1 SGHTA and CDR2 FQGNSA. Per the original methods: Amplifying reference gene primers gave estimates of nucleated cell counts. Method: immunoSEQ multiplex PCR; TCRdb's copy keeps in-frame clones and lacks some. The DNA was the basis for D and trimming; V, J and clone size are from that table. The sample has hundreds of thousands of clones, roughly 85% seen once. The clonotype was recovered from a woman of 80 years or more with acute or convalescent COVID-19. The chain carries TRBV7-2 and TRBJ1-5; TRBD1 matches at 8 bases. The sample taken for sequencing was peripheral blood. CDR3 nucleotide sequence: TGTGCCAGCAGCCCGGACAGGGGCAATCAGCCCCAGCATTTT. It translates to CASSPDRGNQPQHF.